The 10 T cell receptor beta chains below all came from one sample that was sequenced in a study of T cell responses to AZD1222 COVID-19 vaccine. Here immunoSEQ multiplex PCR was the method, and the copy in TCRdb shows in-frame clones only, minus some. The repertoire has approximately 110,000 clones, around 85% of them found once; the top ten carry 5% to 7%. The sample was peripheral blood, taken on day 0 of AZD1222 vaccination. The receptor set was obtained from an adult in good health.

V is TRBV24-1 and J is TRBJ1-2; 10 nucleotides align to TRBD1. The CDR3 sequence is 13 residues long. Losses at the gene ends were 5 bases for V and 7 bases for J; bases not matched to a gene: 3. Germline loops: CDR1 KGHDR, CDR2 SFDVKD. The CDR3 DNA reads TGTGCCACCAGTGCTAGGACAGGGGGTGGCTACACCTTC. Translated: CATSARTGGGYTF.

CDR3 coding DNA: TGTGCCAGCAGCAACGAGACCATCTGGGCTAATGAAAAACTGTTTTTT. This translates into CASSNETIWANEKLFF. V and J are TRBV21-1 and TRBJ1-4. TRBV21-1 is listed as a pseudogene. This CDR3 contains 16 residues.

The gene calls are TRBV7-2 and TRBJ1-1; no clear D. V shed 5 bases and J shed 1 base, with 8 bases lying between them. The germline V gene encodes CDR1 SGHTA and CDR2 FQGNSA. The CDR3 is 13 residues long. CDR3 sequence reads: CASSITPNTEAFF. CDR3 nucleotides: TGTGCCAGCAGCATTACACCGAACACTGAAGCTTTCTTT.

The chain has TRBV6-5 and TRBJ2-3; weak D call: TRBD2 (5 bases). The CDR3 consists of 16 residues. The V end lost 0 bases, the J end lost 6 bases, and 16 bases lay between the germline ends. Germline V gene sequence: CDR1 MNHEY, CDR2 SVGAGI. The CDR3 spells CASSYSGNGLRDTQYF. The DNA of the CDR3 is TGTGCCAGCAGTTACTCAGGGAACGGACTCAGGGATACGCAGTATTTT.

The chain combines TRBV5-6 with TRBJ1-2; 7 bases agree with TRBD1. This CDR3 comprises 13 residues. V trimming: 5 bases; J trimming: 4 bases; junction bases outside the gene matches: 5. Germline lookup yields CDR1 SGHDT and CDR2 YYEEEE. CDR3 in DNA: TGTGCCAGCAGACAGACAGGGACCTATGGCTACACCTTC. This sequence encodes CASRQTGTYGYTF.

J is TRBJ1-6 and V is TRBV28; D is ambiguous. CDR1 MDHEN and CDR2 SYDVKM come from the germline V gene. Deletions cut 6 bases from V and 0 bases from J, with 15 bases between. This CDR3 is built from 17 residues. Here the CDR3 reads CASSPLPGSSYNSPLHF. CDR3 DNA: TGTGCCAGCAGCCCCCTCCCCGGGAGCTCCTATAATTCACCCCTCCACTTT.

The chain couples TRBV6-5 to TRBJ2-1; D ambiguous. The CDR3 is made up of 14 amino acids. The V and J ends lost 2 bases and 0 bases respectively, with 5 bases between them. Germline V lookup: CDR1 MNHEY, CDR2 SVGAGI. The CDR3 is CASSYESSYNEQFF. CDR3 bases: TGTGCCAGCAGTTACGAGAGCTCCTACAATGAGCAGTTCTTC.

The V call is TRBV7-9, the J call TRBJ1-6; D might be TRBD1 (6 bases). V was shortened by 3 bases and J by 12 bases, with 12 bases between the two germline ends. Germline CDR1 reads SEHNR; CDR2 reads FQNEAQ (reference sequence). The CDR3 loop spans 13 amino acids. The CDR3 here is CASSLEGRGPLHF. CDR3 bases: TGTGCCAGCAGCTTGGAGGGCAGGGGACCCCTCCACTTT. Full variable domain (outside the CDR3, taken from reference TRBV7-9 and TRBJ1-6): DTGVSQNPRHKITKRGQNVTFRCDPISEHNRLYWYRQTLGQGPEFLTYFQNEAQLEKSRLLSDRFSAERPKGSFSTLEIQRTEQGDSAMYLCASSLEGRGPLHFGNGTRLTVT.

The chain links TRBV2 to TRBJ1-2; 7 positions match TRBD1. Germline V lookup: CDR1 SNHLY, CDR2 FYNNEI. This CDR3 is built from 14 residues. V shed 7 bases and J 1 base; nucleotides not matched to a gene: 6. In nucleotides, the CDR3 is TGTGCCAGCACTGGGACAGATCTTAACTATGGCTACACCTTC. Protein sequence: CASTGTDLNYGYTF.

This chain uses TRBV3-1 (or the pseudogene TRBV3-2) with TRBJ1-1; tentatively, D is TRBD1 (5 bases). Trimming removed 0 bases from V and 7 bases from J, with 12 bases in between. Germline CDR1 LGHDT, CDR2 YNNKEL (reference sequence). The CDR3 spans 14 residues. The CDR3 DNA follows: TGTGCCAGCAGCCAAGATAATCGGGGGGGTGAAGCTTTCTTT. This codes for CASSQDNRGGEAFF.